The 31 T cell receptor beta chains given below trace back to one sample, sequenced in a study of cytomegalovirus exposure and HLA in healthy donors. Assay: immunoSEQ multiplex PCR; the TCRdb copy retains only in-frame clones and omits some. The data show about 200,000 clones, around 86% seen once. The sequenced material came from PBMCs. These receptors all stem from a woman under 30 in good health and CMV-seropositive.

This chain joins TRBV7-9 and TRBJ2-3; D is undetermined. This CDR3 has 13 amino acids. CDR1 and CDR2 from the germline V gene are SEHNR and FQNEAQ (reference sequence). V was shortened by 1 base and J by 3 bases, with 5 bases between the two germline ends. The CDR3 region has the DNA TGTGCCAGCAGCTTAGTAGAGACAGATACGCAGTATTTT. Translation gives CASSLVETDTQYF.

The V and J genes are TRBV27 and TRBJ2-7; 7 bases are shared with TRBD1. This CDR3 is built from 13 residues. Germline V gives CDR1 MNHEY, CDR2 SMNVEV (reference sequence). V was clipped by 3 bases and J by 2 bases; unmatched bases: 1. As DNA, the CDR3 is TGTGCCAGCAGTTTTGGGACAGCCTACGAGCAGTACTTC. Translating gives CASSFGTAYEQYF.

This rearrangement joins TRBV6-5 to TRBJ1-5; no clear D gene. Germline CDR1 reads MNHEY; CDR2 reads SVGAGI. The CDR3 covers 14 residues. V was clipped by 0 bases and J by 7 bases, with 10 bases between them. CDR3 sequence reads: CASSYSGWEQPQHF. DNA of the CDR3: TGTGCCAGCAGTTACTCAGGGTGGGAGCAGCCCCAGCATTTT.

The chain has TRBV28 and TRBJ1-5, with 8 bases aligning to TRBD1. V gave up 5 bases and J gave up 5 bases; unmatched junction bases: 5. Germline V gene sequence: CDR1 MDHEN, CDR2 SYDVKM. The CDR3 runs to 14 residues. In DNA, the CDR3 is TGTGCCAGCAGTCCGGACAGGGTAGATCAGCCCCAGCATTTT. This gives the protein CASSPDRVDQPQHF.

Only one count was recorded for this clone. The chain employs TRBV7-9 and TRBJ1-4; D may be TRBD1 (6 bases). This CDR3 is built from 17 residues. Looked up from germline, CDR1 is SEHNR and CDR2 is FQNEAQ (reference sequence). Trimming shortened V by 5 bases and J by 8 bases, and 24 bases separated the two germline ends. The CDR3 coding sequence is TGTGCCAGCAGCCTAACTTTAACCGGGACACTATCCGAAAAACTGTTTTTT. Translated: CASSLTLTGTLSEKLFF.

The chain carries TRBV11-3 and TRBJ2-1; the D gene is possibly TRBD1 (6 bases). The CDR3 length is 15 residues. Germline V gene lookup returns CDR1 SGHNT and CDR2 YENEEA. Trimming took 3 bases from V and 8 from J, leaving 17 bases between them. CDR3 amino acids: CASSFAGAGNDEQFF. The CDR3 bases are TGTGCCAGCAGCTTTGCAGGGGCCGGTAACGATGAGCAGTTCTTC.

This chain joins TRBV6-1 and TRBJ2-5, with a possible D match to TRBD2 (7 bases). Germline loops: CDR1 MNHNS, CDR2 SASEGT. There are 16 residues in the CDR3. Trimming removed 2 bases from V and 5 bases from J, with 18 bases in between. Here the CDR3 reads CASSEWGGRLGETQYF. The CDR3 nucleotides read TGTGCCAGCAGTGAATGGGGGGGGCGACTCGGTGAGACCCAGTACTTC.

The chain has TRBV19 and TRBJ2-7; 10 bases agree with TRBD1. The germline V gene encodes CDR1 LNHDA and CDR2 SQIVND (reference sequence). V shed 6 bases, J shed 6 bases, and the junction held 11 bases outside the gene matches. There are 15 residues in the CDR3. The CDR3 nucleotides read TGTGCCAGTAGCCGACGGGGGACAGGGGAGGCCGAGCAGTACTTC. Amino acid sequence: CASSRRGTGEAEQYF.

This clone showed up just once. The chain combines TRBV10-3 with TRBJ2-5; TRBD2 is a possible D gene (5 bases). The CDR3 totals 16 residues. Trimming pared 2 bases from V and 1 base from J, leaving 14 bases between. Germline V lookup: CDR1 ENHRY, CDR2 SYGVKD. The CDR3 reads CAISEEAASLQETQYF. CDR3 DNA: TGTGCCATCAGTGAGGAGGCGGCTAGCCTCCAAGAGACCCAGTACTTC.

This clone is a singleton in its sample. The chain carries TRBV29-1 and TRBJ2-1; TRBD1 matches 8 bases. CDR3 size: 17 residues. V trimming: 0 bases; J trimming: 5 bases; junction bases outside the gene matches: 12. The germline CDR1 and CDR2 sequences are SQVTM and ANQGSEA. CDR3 in amino acids: CSVEDPRTGKENNEQFF. The CDR3 DNA sequence: TGCAGCGTTGAAGATCCGCGGACAGGGAAAGAAAACAATGAGCAGTTCTTC.

This chain joins TRBV6-1 and TRBJ2-7; TRBD1 is a possible D gene (5 bases). Trimming removed 2 bases from V and 4 bases from J, with 12 bases in between. The length of the CDR3 is 14 residues. CDR1 is MNHNS, CDR2 SASEGT, per germline. CDR3 in amino acids: CASSELAGYYEQYF. The CDR3 nucleotides are TGTGCCAGCAGTGAACTGGCAGGGTATTACGAGCAGTACTTC.

This chain connects TRBV27 to TRBJ1-4; TRBD1 is a possible D gene (5 bases). V lost 6 bases and J 4 bases, leaving 15 bases between the germline ends. The length of the CDR3 is 15 residues. Per the germline V gene, CDR1 is MNHEY and CDR2 is SMNVEV (reference sequence). The CDR3 coding sequence is TGTGCCAGCAGCCTGTCCAGGGTACATAATGAAAAACTGTTTTTT. Amino acids: CASSLSRVHNEKLFF.

This chain joins TRBV7-8 and TRBJ2-7, with a possible D match to TRBD2 (6 bases). CDR3 length: 14 residues. Germline V lookup: CDR1 SGHVS, CDR2 FQNEAQ. Deletions cut 2 bases from V and 2 bases from J, with 10 bases between. DNA for the CDR3: TGTGCCAGCAGCTTATACGGGAGAGCCTACGAGCAGTACTTC. Its protein is CASSLYGRAYEQYF.

This chain uses TRBV13 with TRBJ2-2, with D perhaps TRBD1 (7 bases). In germline, CDR1 is PRHDT, CDR2 FYEKMQ (reference sequence). CDR3 length: 16 residues. V lost 5 bases and J lost 5, with 18 bases in between. The CDR3 nucleotides read TGTGCCAGCAGCGCCCCCGGGGGACAGAAAACCGGGGAGCTGTTTTTT. This encodes CASSAPGGQKTGELFF.

V and J are TRBV28 and TRBJ1-1; the D is unclear. CDR3 length: 12 amino acids. The V end was cut by 6 bases, the J end by 2 bases, with 7 bases between. Germline V gives CDR1 MDHEN, CDR2 SYDVKM. The CDR3 here is CASRRLNTEAFF. The DNA of the CDR3 is TGTGCCAGCAGACGACTAAACACTGAAGCTTTCTTT.

The chain combines TRBV2 with TRBJ2-1; 12 nucleotides match TRBD2. CDR3 size: 16 residues. In germline, CDR1 is SNHLY, CDR2 FYNNEI. The V gene end was trimmed by 6 bases and the J gene end by 4 bases; junction bases not matched to a gene: 7. This CDR3 is CASSETSGSVYNEQFF. The CDR3 coding sequence is TGTGCCAGCAGCGAGACTAGCGGGAGTGTTTACAATGAGCAGTTCTTC.

This rearrangement joins TRBV28 to TRBJ2-7; 7 bases map to TRBD1. The CDR3 totals 12 residues. The germline gives CDR1 MDHEN, CDR2 SYDVKM. Germline trimming cut 9 bases from V and 4 bases from J; bases unmatched to any gene: 6. CDR3 DNA sequence: TGTGCCAGTCGACAGGGTGTATACGAGCAGTACTTC. This gives the protein CASRQGVYEQYF.

V and J are TRBV5-6 and TRBJ2-7, with TRBD1 matching 7 bases. The CDR3 is made up of 16 amino acids. Germline V gene sequence: CDR1 SGHDT, CDR2 YYEEEE. The ends lost 2 bases at V and 5 bases at J; junction bases unmatched: 13. The CDR3, as DNA: TGTGCCAGCAGCTTCTTTGACAGGGTGGATACCAACGAGCAGTACTTC. Its protein is CASSFFDRVDTNEQYF.

The chain is built from TRBV9 and TRBJ2-1; perhaps TRBD1 as D (6 bases). This CDR3 region has 13 residues. Germline V gene sequence: CDR1 SGDLS, CDR2 YYNGEE. The V gene lost 5 bases and the J gene lost 5 bases, with 11 bases spanning the gap. DNA of the CDR3: TGTGCCAGCAGGGACAGCCTTAACAATGAGCAGTTCTTC. Its protein product is CASRDSLNNEQFF.

This clone was recorded once. The chain has TRBV7-8 and TRBJ1-3, with TRBD1 matching 8 bases. Looked up from germline, CDR1 is SGHVS and CDR2 is FQNEAQ. The CDR3 runs to 18 residues. The V gene end was trimmed by 1 base and the J gene end by 3 bases; junction bases not matched to a gene: 11. The CDR3 DNA reads TGTGCCAGCAGCTTAGTGGGCAGGGGGCAAGGGGGTGGAAACACCATATATTTT. This encodes CASSLVGRGQGGGNTIYF.

This chain joins TRBV4-1 and TRBJ2-5; weak D call: TRBD1 (6 bases). This CDR3 has 13 amino acids. The germline CDR1 and CDR2 sequences are MGHRA and YSYEKL. Trimming took off 3 bases at V and 5 bases at J, with 10 bases between the two ends. CDR3 sequence: CASSQPGVETQYF. As DNA, the CDR3 is TGCGCCAGCAGCCAGCCAGGGGTGGAGACCCAGTACTTC.

The genes are TRBV5-1 and TRBJ2-7; possibly TRBD1 for D (6 bases). V lost 3 bases and J 2 bases, leaving 12 bases between the germline ends. The length of the CDR3 is 14 residues. Germline V lookup: CDR1 SGHRS, CDR2 YFSETQ. DNA for the CDR3: TGCGCCAGCAGCTCGGACAGCCGGACCTACGAGCAGTACTTC. This encodes CASSSDSRTYEQYF.

The J gene is TRBJ2-1, the V gene TRBV6-6; 9 bases fit TRBD2. V trimming: 5 bases; J trimming: 10 bases; junction bases outside the gene matches: 3. The germline gives CDR1 MNHNY, CDR2 SVGAGI (reference sequence). The CDR3 loop spans 12 amino acids. For the CDR3, the DNA is TGTGCCAGCAGTGCGACTAGCGGCGAGCAGTTCTTC. Its protein is CASSATSGEQFF.

The chain carries TRBV27 and TRBJ1-1; 9 nucleotides match TRBD1. Germline lookup yields CDR1 MNHEY and CDR2 SMNVEV (reference sequence). V shed 3 bases and J 8 bases; nucleotides not matched to a gene: 7. The CDR3 consists of 14 residues. CDR3 bases: TGTGCCAGCAGTTTCCGACAGGGGGGAACCGAAGCTTTCTTT. Protein: CASSFRQGGTEAFF.

The chain employs TRBV28 and TRBJ2-7; tentatively, D is TRBD2 (6 bases). The germline CDR1 and CDR2 sequences are MDHEN and SYDVKM. This CDR3 region has 15 residues. The V end was cut by 7 bases, the J end by 3 bases, with 19 bases between. CDR3 amino acids: CASTPAAGNNYEQYF. CDR3 DNA sequence: TGTGCCAGCACCCCCGCCGCGGGGAATAACTACGAGCAGTACTTC.

V gene TRBV2 combines with J gene TRBJ2-2; D possibly corresponds to TRBD2 (5 bases). Germline V gene data show CDR1 as SNHLY and CDR2 as FYNNEI. Trimming took off 7 bases at V and 7 bases at J, with 7 bases between the two ends. This CDR3 comprises 11 residues. The DNA for the CDR3 is TGTGCCAGCAAGAGGGACGGGGAGCTGTTTTTT. Translating it yields CASKRDGELFF.

This clone has a handful of counts. The V gene is TRBV20-1, the J gene TRBJ2-7; D call uncertain. In germline, CDR1 is DFQATT, CDR2 SNEGSKA (reference sequence). Trimming removed 5 bases from V and 3 bases from J, with 8 bases in between. The length of the CDR3 is 11 residues. The CDR3 here is CSASTLYEQYF. CDR3 sequence (DNA): TGCAGTGCTTCTACCCTCTACGAGCAGTACTTC.

The chain couples TRBV6-5 to TRBJ2-2; D remains unclear. This CDR3 contains 11 residues. Trimming shortened V by 2 bases and J by 7 bases, and 2 bases separated the two germline ends. Per germline, CDR1 MNHEY and CDR2 SVGAGI. The CDR3 region is CASSYLGELFF. The DNA of the CDR3 is TGTGCCAGCAGTTACCTCGGGGAGCTGTTTTTT.

In DNA form, the CDR3 reads TGCGCCAGCAGGCGACTAGCGGGATTACTCGTAGAGCAGTACTTC. Encoded protein: CASRRLAGLLVEQYF. The chain joins TRBV4-1 to TRBJ2-7; 11 positions match TRBD2. The CDR3 is 15 residues long. V lost 6 bases and J lost 7; bases outside the gene matches: 11. Germline CDR1 and CDR2: MGHRA and YSYEKL.

The rearrangement links TRBV27 to TRBJ1-5; 7 positions match TRBD1. This CDR3 has 17 amino acids. Germline V gene data show CDR1 as MNHEY and CDR2 as SMNVEV (reference sequence). V lost 0 bases and J lost 4; bases outside the gene matches: 9. This CDR3 is CASSLSGNRGSNQPQHF. In DNA, the CDR3 is TGTGCCAGCAGTTTATCGGGTAACAGGGGCTCGAATCAGCCCCAGCATTTT.

V is TRBV4-1 and J is TRBJ2-1, with 11 bases lining up with TRBD2. This CDR3 has 17 residues. V trimming: 1 base; J trimming: 6 bases; junction bases outside the gene matches: 8. Germline V gene data show CDR1 as MGHRA and CDR2 as YSYEKL. CDR3 DNA: TGCGCCAGCAGCCAAGCCCCAACTAGCGGGAGTCTCAATGAGCAGTTCTTC. Amino acid sequence: CASSQAPTSGSLNEQFF.